This T cell receptor (beta chain) was observed in a study of T cells after yellow fever vaccination. Per germline, CDR1 KGHDR and CDR2 SFDVKD. The CDR3 runs to 15 residues. Trimming left V 6 bases short and J 6 bases short, with 19 bases between. Of note for this clonotype: The antigen is undetermined.

5'RACE template switching generated TCR cDNA, adding a universal primer site and UMIs. One entry per CDR3 protein, called by TCRdb with MiXCR from the 5' RACE reads. The table records a few hundred thousand distinct CDR3 sequences, 18% of them present only once. Broader study findings: The secondary response peaked faster, at day 5 versus 15, but was weaker. Re-detected after boosting: most primary clones, more than 95% of CD4 and under 90% of CD8.

The gene calls are TRBV24-1 and TRBJ1-2, with D perhaps matching TRBD1 (6 bases). Here the sequenced sample was PBMCs, taken before the yellow fever booster vaccination. The sequence derives from a man between 18 and 29 years old who received the YFV17D yellow fever vaccine. The CDR3 DNA reads TGTGCCACCAGTTCAACCCGGGGGCACGAGGATGGCTACACCTTC. Translation: CATSSTRGHEDGYTF.